Below, 23 T cell receptor beta chains from the same sample are listed, as sequenced in a study of control samples from healthy donors and cancer patients. Measured with immunoSEQ multiplex PCR; TCRdb has only the in-frame clones, and not every one. The repertoire includes roughly 450,000 clones, over 75% of them detected once, and more than 6% sits in the top ten. The sequencing sample was made of PBMCs. The receptors originated from a man in his forties with head and neck cancer.

The rearrangement links TRBV18 to TRBJ2-1; D is possibly TRBD2 (5 bases). The germline V gene has CDR1 KGHSH and CDR2 LQKENI. Deletions cut 3 bases from V and 7 bases from J, with 10 bases between. This CDR3 has 13 amino acids. The CDR3 DNA reads TGTGCCAGCTCACCCTCGCGGGCTAATGAGCAGTTCTTC. Residues: CASSPSRANEQFF.

The J gene is TRBJ2-7, the V gene TRBV11-2; possible D gene TRBD2, 6 bases. The germline gives CDR1 SGHAT, CDR2 FQNNGV. CDR3 size: 15 residues. Trimming shortened V by 3 bases and J by 2 bases, and 14 bases separated the two germline ends. The CDR3 loop reads CASSFSGGITYEQYF. CDR3 bases: TGTGCCAGCAGCTTTAGTGGGGGGATCACCTACGAGCAGTACTTC. The whole variable domain, filled in from reference TRBV11-2 and TRBJ2-7, reads EAGVAQSPRYKIIEKRQSVAFWCNPISGHATLYWYQQILGQGPKLLIQFQNNGVVDDSQLPKDRFSAERLKGVDSTLKIQPAKLEDSAVYLCASSFSGGITYEQYFGPGTRLTVT.

The genes are TRBV13 and TRBJ2-7; D tentatively fits TRBD1 or TRBD2 (5 bases each). This CDR3 is 14 amino acids long. Germline V gene sequence: CDR1 PRHDT, CDR2 FYEKMQ (reference sequence). V was cut by 5 bases and J by 2 bases, with 13 bases left in between. DNA of the CDR3: TGTGCCAGCAGCCCGAGGGACCGAGCCTACGAGCAGTACTTC. Translated, it gives CASSPRDRAYEQYF.

The chain is built from TRBV11-2 and TRBJ2-4; the D gene is possibly TRBD1 (5 bases). Germline V lookup: CDR1 SGHAT, CDR2 FQNNGV. The CDR3 is 16 residues long. Trimming shortened V by 1 base and J by 3 bases, and 13 bases separated the two germline ends. The CDR3 is CASSLVLTGYKNIQYF. The CDR3 DNA sequence: TGTGCCAGCAGCTTAGTTTTAACAGGCTACAAAAACATTCAGTACTTC. The variable domain in full, with the rest retrieved from reference TRBV11-2 and TRBJ2-4, is EAGVAQSPRYKIIEKRQSVAFWCNPISGHATLYWYQQILGQGPKLLIQFQNNGVVDDSQLPKDRFSAERLKGVDSTLKIQPAKLEDSAVYLCASSLVLTGYKNIQYFGAGTRLSVL.

The chain employs TRBV6-5 and TRBJ1-4; no reliable D call. Germline CDR1 and CDR2: MNHEY and SVGAGI. The V end lost 6 bases, the J end lost 7 bases, and 15 bases lay between the germline ends. This CDR3 is 14 amino acids long. The CDR3, as DNA: TGTGCCAGCAGCCTCAGCCCTGGTAGTGAAAAACTGTTTTTT. This translates into CASSLSPGSEKLFF.

This clone was detected only a few times. The V and J genes are TRBV9 and TRBJ1-3, with D unresolved. V was clipped by 4 bases and J by 1 base, with 12 bases between them. This CDR3 is 15 amino acids long. Germline V lookup: CDR1 SGDLS, CDR2 YYNGEE. CDR3 DNA sequence: TGTGCCAGCAGCTCCCGGCTGGGGTCTGGAAACACCATATATTTT. Translating gives CASSSRLGSGNTIYF. Complete variable domain (other parts from reference TRBV9 and TRBJ1-3): DSGVTQTPKHLITATGQRVTLRCSPRSGDLSVYWYQQSLDQGLQFLIQYYNGEERAKGNILERFSAQQFPDLHSELNLSSLELGDSALYFCASSSRLGSGNTIYFGEGSWLTVV.

This clone came up a few times. V gene TRBV10-1 combines with J gene TRBJ2-1, with TRBD2 identical over 11 bases. Germline loops: CDR1 WNHNN, CDR2 SYGVQD (reference sequence). This CDR3 has 15 amino acids. V was clipped by 4 bases and J by 7 bases; unmatched bases: 6. The DNA of the CDR3 is TGCGCCAGCAGTGCGGGGACTAGCGGTCGAAATGAGCAGTTCTTC. It codes for CASSAGTSGRNEQFF.

This CDR3 is CASSPGRGAGYYGYTF. CDR3 nucleotides: TGTGCCAGCAGCCCGGGGCGGGGCGCGGGTTACTATGGCTACACCTTC. V is TRBV5-4 and J is TRBJ1-2; TRBD1 is a possible D gene (5 bases). Trimming cost V 4 bases and J 3 bases, with 19 bases left between them. CDR3 length: 16 amino acids. Germline V gene sequence: CDR1 SGHNT, CDR2 YYREEE (reference sequence).

J is TRBJ2-2 and V is TRBV28, with D perhaps TRBD1 (6 bases). The CDR3 contains 14 residues. The ends were cut back, 10 bases at V and 1 base at J, with 13 bases in the middle. Germline CDR1 MDHEN, CDR2 SYDVKM. The CDR3 sequence is CAIRQVRNTGELFF. The CDR3 DNA is TGTGCCATACGACAGGTACGGAACACCGGGGAGCTGTTTTTT. Full variable domain (rest looked up from reference TRBV28 and TRBJ2-2): DVKVTQSSRYLVKRTGEKVFLECVQDMDHENMFWYRQDPGLGLRLIYFSYDVKMKEKGDIPEGYSVSREKKERFSLILESASTNQTSMYLCAIRQVRNTGELFFGEGSRLTVL.

The J gene is TRBJ2-1, the V gene TRBV27, with 12 nucleotides matching TRBD2. V dropped 5 bases and J dropped 7; count of bases not matched to a gene: 6. The CDR3 sequence is 15 residues long. Germline lookup yields CDR1 MNHEY and CDR2 SMNVEV (reference sequence). The CDR3, as DNA: TGTGCCAGCAGTCTAGCGGGGGGGCGAAGGAATGAGCAGTTCTTC. It is translated as CASSLAGGRRNEQFF.

V and J are TRBV5-6 and TRBJ1-5; 7 bases align to TRBD1. This CDR3 region has 15 residues. From germline, CDR1 is SGHDT and CDR2 YYEEEE. V gave up 1 base and J gave up 2 bases; unmatched junction bases: 3. The CDR3 loop reads CASSLYRGGNQPQHF. The DNA of the CDR3 is TGTGCCAGCAGCTTGTACAGGGGAGGCAATCAGCCCCAGCATTTT.

The rearrangement links TRBV15 to TRBJ1-2, with TRBD1 as a possible D gene (5 bases). The CDR3 runs 14 residues. Per the germline V gene, CDR1 is LNHNV and CDR2 is YYDKDF (reference sequence). V dropped 1 base and J dropped 3 bases, with 9 bases sitting between them. The chain's CDR3 is CATSRAGGDYGYTF. CDR3 in DNA: TGTGCCACCAGCAGAGCGGGGGGGGACTATGGCTACACCTTC.

The chain combines TRBV19 with TRBJ2-7; no clear D. CDR1 is LNHDA, CDR2 SQIVND, per germline (reference sequence). The V end was cut by 5 bases, the J end by 3 bases, with 8 bases between. This CDR3 has 12 residues. The CDR3 DNA sequence: TGTGCCAGTAGTCCCAATAGCTACGAGCAGTACTTC. Its protein product is CASSPNSYEQYF.

The V and J genes are TRBV7-2 and TRBJ1-6; possible D gene TRBD1, 6 bases. There are 16 residues in the CDR3. Deletions cut 3 bases from V and 9 bases from J, with 18 bases between. From germline, CDR1 is SGHTA and CDR2 FQGNSA. Here the CDR3 reads CASSLMPGQAGSPLHF. As DNA, the CDR3 is TGTGCCAGCAGCTTGATGCCGGGACAAGCGGGTTCACCCCTCCACTTT. Together with reference TRBV7-2 and TRBJ1-6, the CDR3 gives the full variable domain: GAGVSQSPSNKVTEKGKDVELRCDPISGHTALYWYRQSLGQGLEFLIYFQGNSAPDKSGLPSDRFSAERTGGSVSTLTIQRTQQEDSAVYLCASSLMPGQAGSPLHFGNGTRLTVT.

V usage is TRBV6-4 and J usage is TRBJ2-3; 7 positions agree with TRBD1. The CDR3 covers 14 residues. CDR1 is MRHNA and CDR2 is SNTAGT in the germline V gene. With 2 bases clipped from V and 6 bases from J, the junction kept 5 bases outside the gene matches. The chain's CDR3 is CASSDIGGSDTQYF. CDR3 DNA sequence: TGTGCCAGCAGTGACATAGGGGGCAGTGATACGCAGTATTTT.

This sequence joins TRBV7-9 and TRBJ1-1; no clear D. V was pared by 5 bases and J by 9 bases, with 19 bases between. Germline V gene data show CDR1 as SEHNR and CDR2 as FQNEAQ (reference sequence). CDR3 size: 14 residues. The CDR3 loop reads CASSLGRETLKAFF. Here the CDR3 DNA reads TGTGCCAGCAGCCTCGGTAGAGAAACACTGAAAGCTTTCTTT.

The V call is TRBV24-1, the J call TRBJ2-7; 10 nucleotides agree with TRBD1. Germline CDR1 KGHDR, CDR2 SFDVKD. The CDR3 has 16 amino acids. V was clipped by 3 bases and J by 0 bases; unmatched bases: 4. The DNA for the CDR3 is TGTGCCACCAGTGATCGACAGGGGGCGAGCTCCTACGAGCAGTACTTC. Residues: CATSDRQGASSYEQYF.

This clone appeared once. V usage is TRBV4-3 and J usage is TRBJ2-3; tentative D call: TRBD1 (5 bases). Germline assignment: CDR1 LGHNA and CDR2 YSLEER. The CDR3 has 15 residues. V was pared by 6 bases and J by 6 bases, with 19 bases between. DNA of the CDR3: TGCGCCAGCAGTTTAGGGGCGAATCCTCTGGATACGCAGTATTTT. Its translation is CASSLGANPLDTQYF.

The chain is built from TRBV5-5 and TRBJ2-1; 9 nucleotides line up with TRBD2. CDR1 is SGHKS and CDR2 is YYEKEE in the germline V gene (reference sequence). V trimming: 3 bases; J trimming: 8 bases; junction bases outside the gene matches: 9. The CDR3 is made up of 15 amino acids. The CDR3 loop reads CASSSPGLAGDEQFF. Here the CDR3 DNA reads TGTGCCAGCAGCTCACCGGGACTAGCAGGTGATGAGCAGTTCTTC.

The V gene is TRBV10-2, the J gene TRBJ1-2; no clear D gene. The CDR3 runs 12 residues. Germline V gene data show CDR1 as WSHSY and CDR2 as SAAADI. With 1 base removed from V and 6 bases from J, the gap between germline ends came to 6 bases. Here the CDR3 DNA reads TGCGCCAGCAGTGAGTTGGGCGATGGCTACACCTTC. Residues: CASSELGDGYTF.

V gene TRBV5-5 combines with J gene TRBJ1-5; D may be TRBD1 (6 bases). Trimming left V 2 bases short and J 0 bases short, with 9 bases between. Germline CDR1 is SGHKS and CDR2 is YYEKEE (reference sequence). This CDR3 is 15 amino acids long. The CDR3 DNA follows: TGTGCCAGCAGCTTAAACAGGGATAGCAATCAGCCCCAGCATTTT. This codes for CASSLNRDSNQPQHF.

V is TRBV27 and J is TRBJ1-6, with a possible D match to TRBD1 (6 bases). The CDR3 has 17 residues. Germline V gene lookup returns CDR1 MNHEY and CDR2 SMNVEV (reference sequence). Trimming pared 5 bases from V and 5 bases from J, leaving 19 bases between. CDR3 DNA: TGTGCCAGCAGTAGCGGCAGGGGCGCCCTTGATAATTCACCCCTCCACTTT. Its protein product is CASSSGRGALDNSPLHF.

This clone was recorded a few times. The chain couples TRBV6-5 to TRBJ2-7; 9 bases are a match to TRBD2. The CDR3 is 13 residues long. Germline loops: CDR1 MNHEY, CDR2 SVGAGI. V lost 6 bases to trimming and J lost 4 bases; unmatched junction nucleotides: 4. CDR3 sequence reads: CASRGLAEYEQYF. The CDR3 DNA is TGTGCCAGCAGGGGACTAGCAGAGTACGAGCAGTACTTC.